Presented here are 30 T cell receptor beta chains from one specimen sequenced in a study of blood T cell repertoires in COVID-19. Here immunoSEQ multiplex PCR was the method, and the copy in TCRdb shows in-frame clones only, minus some. Here the sample spans 200,000 or so clones, approximately 90% being singletons. The sample was PBMCs or T cells enriched from blood (not recorded which). These receptors all stem from a woman aged 40 to 50 with acute COVID-19.

This chain uses TRBV5-1 with TRBJ2-1, with 12 nucleotides matching TRBD2. CDR1 SGHRS and CDR2 YFSETQ come from the germline V gene. The CDR3 consists of 15 residues. J was trimmed by 7 bases and V by 2 bases; bases with no gene match: 4. CDR3 residues: CASSLLAGGGNEQFF. The CDR3 coding sequence is TGCGCCAGCAGCTTACTAGCGGGGGGAGGTAATGAGCAGTTCTTC.

V usage is TRBV28 and J usage is TRBJ2-5; TRBD2 matches at 8 bases. The CDR3 consists of 15 residues. Germline loops: CDR1 MDHEN, CDR2 SYDVKM. V trimming: 1 base; J trimming: 1 base; junction bases outside the gene matches: 2. The CDR3: CASSLSRGGQETQYF. The CDR3 DNA reads TGTGCCAGCAGTTTATCCCGGGGGGGCCAAGAGACCCAGTACTTC.

This chain links TRBV5-1 with TRBJ1-2, with TRBD1 identical over 7 bases. The CDR3 runs 13 residues. CDR1 and CDR2 from the germline V gene are SGHRS and YFSETQ. The trim removed 4 bases at V and 7 bases at J, leaving 7 bases unmatched. The CDR3 loop is CASSPTGRPGYTF. The CDR3 DNA is TGCGCCAGCAGCCCGACAGGGAGACCTGGCTACACCTTC.

V is TRBV4-2 and J is TRBJ2-2; 8 bases fit TRBD1. Trimming removed 3 bases from V and 2 bases from J; junction bases left unmatched: 2. Germline values: CDR1 LGHNA, CDR2 YNFKEQ. This CDR3 comprises 15 residues. The CDR3 DNA is TGTGCCAGCAGCCAGACAGGGGCAAACACCGGGGAGCTGTTTTTT. Translated, it gives CASSQTGANTGELFF.

This chain connects TRBV9 to TRBJ2-3; D is perhaps TRBD2 (5 bases). This CDR3 has 15 amino acids. Germline V gene lookup returns CDR1 SGDLS and CDR2 YYNGEE. With 5 bases removed from V and 1 base from J, the gap between germline ends came to 14 bases. The CDR3 here is CASSPEVVGTDTQYF. The CDR3 nucleotides read TGTGCCAGCAGTCCGGAGGTGGTTGGCACAGATACGCAGTATTTT.

The chain links TRBV19 to TRBJ2-4; 8 bases are a match to TRBD1. The germline gives CDR1 LNHDA, CDR2 SQIVND (reference sequence). This CDR3 contains 15 residues. J lost 2 bases, V lost 4 bases, and 4 bases had no gene match. The CDR3 sequence is CASSNDRGSKNIQYF. The DNA of the CDR3 is TGTGCCAGTAGTAACGACAGGGGATCCAAAAACATTCAGTACTTC. The variable domain in full, with the rest retrieved from reference TRBV19 and TRBJ2-4, is DGGITQSPKYLFRKEGQNVTLSCEQNLNHDAMYWYRQDPGQGLRLIYYSQIVNDFQKGDIAEGYSVSREKKESFPLTVTSAQKNPTAFYLCASSNDRGSKNIQYFGAGTRLSVL.

The V call is TRBV19, the J call TRBJ1-6; 7 bases map to TRBD1. The CDR3 totals 15 residues. With 6 bases clipped from V and 7 bases from J, the junction kept 9 bases outside the gene matches. CDR1 and CDR2 from the germline V gene are LNHDA and SQIVND (reference sequence). As DNA, the CDR3 is TGTGCCAGTAGAACGGACAGGTCGACCAATTCACCCCTCCACTTT. Protein sequence: CASRTDRSTNSPLHF.

This clone was counted a single time. The V gene is TRBV24-1, the J gene TRBJ2-5; TRBD1 agrees at 8 bases. Trimming took 3 bases from V and 5 from J; bases not matched to a gene: 7. CDR1 and CDR2 from the germline V gene are KGHDR and SFDVKD. This CDR3 contains 15 residues. Here the CDR3 DNA reads TGTGCCACCAGTGATGTGACAGGGGATTGGGAGACCCAGTACTTC. Encoded protein: CATSDVTGDWETQYF.

This clone occurred once. This chain links TRBV10-2 with TRBJ2-1; TRBD2 agrees at 9 bases. Germline V gene data show CDR1 as WSHSY and CDR2 as SAAADI. The CDR3 spans 17 residues. V lost 0 bases, J lost 5 bases, and 8 bases stayed unmatched. CDR3 sequence: CASSESSGGRVDNEQFF. CDR3 in DNA: TGCGCCAGCAGTGAGTCAAGTGGCGGGAGGGTGGACAATGAGCAGTTCTTC.

V gene TRBV2 combines with J gene TRBJ1-2, with D possibly TRBD1 on 6 matching bases. Trimming took off 4 bases at V and 2 bases at J, with 11 bases between the two ends. Germline V gene sequence: CDR1 SNHLY, CDR2 FYNNEI. The CDR3 extends over 14 amino acids. As DNA, the CDR3 is TGTGCCAGCAGTGTCGGGCAGGGGAACTATGGCTACACCTTC. Its protein is CASSVGQGNYGYTF.

The chain recombines TRBV20-1 with TRBJ2-2, with 7 bases that match TRBD2. Germline V gives CDR1 DFQATT, CDR2 SNEGSKA (reference sequence). V lost 6 bases to trimming and J lost 8 bases; unmatched junction nucleotides: 3. CDR3 length: 11 residues. In nucleotides, the CDR3 is TGCAGTGCCGAGCGGGAAGGGGAGCTGTTTTTT. As protein: CSAEREGELFF.

This sequence joins TRBV4-3 and TRBJ1-1; unclear D gene. This CDR3 is 16 amino acids long. Germline assignment: CDR1 LGHNA and CDR2 YSLEER. The V end was cut by 0 bases, the J end by 0 bases, with 11 bases between. The CDR3 loop reads CASSQEVADMNTEAFF. The CDR3 DNA reads TGCGCCAGCAGCCAAGAGGTGGCCGATATGAACACTGAAGCTTTCTTT.

This clone was recorded only once. The chain joins TRBV7-8 to TRBJ2-7, with 7 bases identical to TRBD2. Losses at the gene ends were 3 bases for V and 9 bases for J; bases not matched to a gene: 11. Per the germline V gene, CDR1 is SGHVS and CDR2 is FQNEAQ. The CDR3 is 14 amino acids. The CDR3 sequence: CASSLGGQRGRQYF. The CDR3, as DNA: TGTGCCAGCAGCTTGGGGGGTCAGCGGGGCCGGCAGTACTTC.

V is TRBV2 and J is TRBJ1-4, with D perhaps matching TRBD1 (5 bases). The CDR3 contains 15 residues. Germline V lookup: CDR1 SNHLY, CDR2 FYNNEI. Trimming removed 3 bases at V and 7 bases at J, with 15 bases between. The CDR3 region has the DNA TGTGCCAGCAGTGAGGGGGGTTTGTGGCGTGAAAAACTGTTTTTT. Translating it yields CASSEGGLWREKLFF.

The table lists this clone with a few counts. The gene calls are TRBV4-1 and TRBJ1-2; D remains ambiguous. Germline CDR1 is MGHRA and CDR2 is YSYEKL. The V end was cut by 8 bases, the J end by 4 bases, with 5 bases between. The CDR3 is 10 residues long. The CDR3 region is CASYSYGYTF. The CDR3 DNA follows: TGCGCCAGCTATTCCTATGGCTACACCTTC.

The rearrangement links TRBV21-1 to TRBJ1-5. TRBV21-1 is assigned pseudogene status. CDR3 length: 15 amino acids. The DNA of the CDR3 is TGTGCCAGCAGCCCCCGGGAGGGGGCCGGTCAGCCCCAGCATTTT. Translation gives CASSPREGAGQPQHF.

The chain joins TRBV29-1 to TRBJ2-2; D uncertain. Germline V lookup: CDR1 SQVTM, CDR2 ANQGSEA. The V gene lost 4 bases and the J gene lost 0 bases, with 9 bases spanning the gap. The CDR3 is made up of 14 amino acids. This CDR3 reads CSVGGPANTGELFF. CDR3 DNA: TGCAGCGTTGGAGGTCCCGCGAACACCGGGGAGCTGTTTTTT.

This chain joins TRBV7-2 and TRBJ2-7, with D hard to call. Trimming stripped 5 bases from V and 6 bases from J, with 14 bases between. The CDR3 spans 13 residues. Germline V lookup: CDR1 SGHTA, CDR2 FQGNSA. CDR3 sequence: CASSQQVEGEQYV. The DNA for the CDR3 is TGTGCCAGCAGCCAGCAGGTGGAAGGCGAGCAGTACGTC.

This sequence joins TRBV7-2 and TRBJ2-3, with 11 positions matching TRBD2. Trimming at V came to 4 bases and at J to 0 bases, leaving 12 bases not matched to a gene. The CDR3 loop spans 19 amino acids. The germline gives CDR1 SGHTA, CDR2 FQGNSA. CDR3 in amino acids: CASSSSFISGRGSTDTQYF. CDR3 bases: TGTGCCAGCAGCTCCTCCTTTATTAGCGGGAGGGGTAGCACAGATACGCAGTATTTT.

The chain combines TRBV7-8 with TRBJ2-5; no reliable D call. Per the germline V gene, CDR1 is SGHVS and CDR2 is FQNEAQ. V was trimmed by 2 bases and J by 3 bases, leaving 13 bases between them. The CDR3 is made up of 15 amino acids. CDR3 sequence: CASSLRLTVKETQYF. The DNA of the CDR3 is TGTGCCAGCAGCTTAAGGCTAACAGTAAAAGAGACCCAGTACTTC.

This chain joins TRBV19 and TRBJ1-5, with D perhaps matching TRBD1 (5 bases). CDR3 length: 14 amino acids. The ends were cut back, 3 bases at V and 6 bases at J, with 12 bases in the middle. Per germline, CDR1 LNHDA and CDR2 SQIVND (reference sequence). The CDR3: CASSIRGRGQPQHF. The CDR3 DNA sequence: TGTGCCAGTAGTATTCGGGGGAGGGGTCAGCCCCAGCATTTT.

The chain joins TRBV18 to TRBJ2-7; D might be TRBD1 (5 bases). Per the germline V gene, CDR1 is KGHSH and CDR2 is LQKENI. CDR3 length equals 13 residues. V dropped 3 bases and J dropped 2 bases, with 8 bases sitting between them. CDR3 sequence (DNA): TGTGCCAGCTCACCTACCAGGGCCTACGAGCAGTACTTC. Its translation: CASSPTRAYEQYF.

The chain carries TRBV4-3 and TRBJ2-2; 8 nucleotides agree with TRBD2. The V gene end was trimmed by 3 bases and the J gene end by 5 bases; junction bases not matched to a gene: 11. In germline, CDR1 is LGHNA, CDR2 YSLEER. CDR3 length: 17 residues. In nucleotides, the CDR3 is TGCGCCAGCAGCCAGAAGGGGGGACTAGAGTTAACCGGGGAGCTGTTTTTT. This translates into CASSQKGGLELTGELFF.

This chain links TRBV3-1 (or the pseudogene TRBV3-2) with TRBJ1-1; the D is unclear. Trimming cost V 2 bases and J 6 bases, with 4 bases left between them. CDR3 length: 11 amino acids. Germline values: CDR1 LGHDT, CDR2 YNNKEL (reference sequence). DNA for the CDR3: TGTGCCAGCAGCCAACAGGCTGAAGCTTTCTTT. This sequence encodes CASSQQAEAFF.

The gene calls are TRBV6-2 or TRBV6-3 and TRBJ2-1; a weak D match, TRBD2 (6 bases). The CDR3 loop spans 15 amino acids. The V and J ends lost 2 bases and 8 bases respectively, with 16 bases between them. Germline V gene lookup returns CDR1 MNHEY and CDR2 SVGEGT. DNA for the CDR3: TGTGCCAGCAGTTACCATGGGACTGGCAGAGATGAGCAGTTCTTC. As protein: CASSYHGTGRDEQFF.

The chain links TRBV6-5 to TRBJ2-5; D perhaps matches TRBD2 (5 bases). Trimming cost V 8 bases and J 1 base, with 8 bases left between them. CDR3 size: 12 residues. CDR1 MNHEY and CDR2 SVGAGI come from the germline V gene. In nucleotides, the CDR3 is TGTGCCAGCGCCCGGGGCCAAGAGACCCAGTACTTC. It specifies CASARGQETQYF.

This chain joins TRBV19 and TRBJ2-6; D call uncertain. CDR3 length: 15 amino acids. The germline V gene encodes CDR1 LNHDA and CDR2 SQIVND (reference sequence). The CDR3 nucleotides read TGTGCTTCTCGGCAGGTACACTCTGGGGCCAACGTCCTGACTTTC. Residues: CASRQVHSGANVLTF.

The rearrangement joins TRBV2 to TRBJ2-1, with D tentatively TRBD1 (6 bases). The V and J ends lost 3 bases and 6 bases respectively, with 21 bases between them. The CDR3 is 17 residues long. Germline V gene lookup returns CDR1 SNHLY and CDR2 FYNNEI. CDR3 sequence reads: CASSDNVRRGTGNEQFF. The DNA of the CDR3 is TGTGCCAGCAGTGATAACGTTCGCAGGGGAACGGGCAATGAGCAGTTCTTC.

V is TRBV11-3 and J is TRBJ2-2; a possible D gene is TRBD2 (6 bases). V dropped 0 bases and J dropped 1 base, with 12 bases sitting between them. The length of the CDR3 is 17 residues. Germline V gene data show CDR1 as SGHNT and CDR2 as YENEEA. CDR3 protein: CASSLDPGGWNTGELFF. CDR3 sequence (DNA): TGTGCCAGCAGCTTAGATCCTGGAGGGTGGAACACCGGGGAGCTGTTTTTT. Based on the CDR3 plus reference TRBV11-3 and TRBJ2-2, the full variable domain is EAGVVQSPRYKIIEKKQPVAFWCNPISGHNTLYWYLQNLGQGPELLIRYENEEAVDDSQLPKDRFSAERLKGVDSTLKIQPAELGDSAVYLCASSLDPGGWNTGELFFGEGSRLTVL.

This clone was detected once. The chain is built from TRBV12-5 and TRBJ1-1; TRBD1 agrees at 8 bases. The trim removed 5 bases at V and 4 bases at J, leaving 6 bases unmatched. Germline V CDR1 and CDR2: LGHNT, FRNRAP. This CDR3 is built from 14 residues. In DNA form, the CDR3 reads TGTGCTAGTGGTATGACAGGGGTGGGCACTGAAGCTTTCTTT. Protein: CASGMTGVGTEAFF.